This TCR beta chain was sequenced in a study of early T cells in non-severe SARS-CoV-2 infection. Study-level information: Bulk RNA isolated from unsorted whole blood underwent sequencing; chains were not paired. General study points: VDJdb matching favored anti-spike CD8 responses, missing private and CD4 specificities.

Unique molecular identifier tags were affixed to discrete cDNA molecules. TCRdb re-analysed the 5' RACE reads in MiXCR, keeping a single row per CDR3 protein. The profile shows 71,000 or so distinct CDR3 sequences, roughly 13% of them singletons. A note on this clonotype: Its antigen is undetermined.

The V gene lost 3 bases and the J gene lost 8 bases, with 11 bases spanning the gap. This CDR3 is built from 12 residues. Looked up from germline, CDR1 is MNHEY and CDR2 is SVGAGI. The sequence was collected from an adult who was a healthcare worker with PCR-confirmed SARS-CoV-2 infection or an uninfected control (not recorded which). Sequences were obtained from whole blood. This chain joins TRBV6-5 and TRBJ2-7; D gene uncertain. The CDR3 sequence: CASSYPLGKQYF. In DNA form, the CDR3 reads TGTGCCAGCAGTTATCCTCTAGGGAAGCAGTACTTC.